Below, 18 T cell receptor beta chains from the same sample are listed, as sequenced in a study of blood T cell repertoires in COVID-19. Profiled with immunoSEQ multiplex PCR; TCRdb holds only in-frame clones, not every one. The sample contains 300,000 to 350,000 clones, 88% of which appear only once. Sequencing was done on a sample of PBMCs or T cells enriched from blood (not recorded which). The source is a woman in her twenties or thirties who had been exposed to COVID-19.

This clone has a handful of counts. The CDR3: CASSPFLSGTEAFF. CDR3 DNA sequence: TGTGCCAGCAGCCCGTTTCTGTCGGGGACTGAAGCTTTCTTT. This chain links TRBV5-6 with TRBJ1-1; D remains unclear. The germline gives CDR1 SGHDT, CDR2 YYEEEE. The length of the CDR3 is 14 residues. V lost 4 bases and J lost 5, with 15 bases in between.

This rearrangement joins TRBV7-9 to TRBJ2-7, with D unclear. CDR3 length: 11 amino acids. V was trimmed by 5 bases and J by 6 bases, leaving 8 bases between them. CDR1 is SEHNR and CDR2 is FQNEAQ in the germline V gene (reference sequence). This CDR3 reads CASSPLGEQYF. DNA for the CDR3: TGTGCCAGCAGCCCTCTCGGCGAGCAGTACTTC.

This clone was seen repeatedly, ten times or more. This same CDR3 is encoded by further DNA sequences in the sample. The CDR3 bases are TGTGCCAGCACTTTCGGGGGACCGAACACCGGGGAGCTGTTTTTT. Translated, it gives CASTFGGPNTGELFF. This chain joins TRBV27 and TRBJ2-2, with a tentative D call TRBD2 (6 bases). V shed 7 bases and J shed 0 bases, with 12 bases lying between them. The germline CDR1 and CDR2 sequences are MNHEY and SMNVEV (reference sequence). The CDR3 contains 15 residues.

V usage is TRBV2 and J usage is TRBJ1-2; D is unresolved. The germline V and J ends were trimmed by 2 bases and 2 bases, with 6 bases remaining between them. The CDR3 spans 13 residues. Per the germline V gene, CDR1 is SNHLY and CDR2 is FYNNEI. This CDR3 is CASSESLNYGYTF. CDR3 DNA: TGTGCCAGCAGTGAAAGCTTAAACTATGGCTACACCTTC.

This clone showed up just a few times. This chain uses TRBV19 with TRBJ2-1, with TRBD1 matching over 7 bases. Germline CDR1 reads LNHDA; CDR2 reads SQIVND (reference sequence). This CDR3 is built from 17 residues. Germline trimming cut 5 bases from V and 6 bases from J; bases unmatched to any gene: 16. CDR3 region: CASSFSGTEIYVNEQFF. The DNA for the CDR3 is TGTGCCAGTAGTTTCTCCGGGACAGAAATATATGTCAATGAGCAGTTCTTC.

The chain's CDR3 is CASSLGLAGGPVDEQYF. The CDR3 DNA sequence: TGTGCCAGCAGCTTAGGACTAGCGGGAGGGCCTGTCGACGAGCAGTACTTC. This chain joins TRBV5-4 and TRBJ2-7; 15 bases line up with TRBD2. The CDR3 has 17 residues. Looked up from germline, CDR1 is SGHNT and CDR2 is YYREEE (reference sequence). The J segment lost 5 bases and the V segment lost 2 bases, leaving 8 bases of the junction unmatched.

V gene TRBV24-1 combines with J gene TRBJ2-3, with 14 bases lining up with TRBD2. Germline loops: CDR1 KGHDR, CDR2 SFDVKD. With V trimmed by 4 bases and J by 4 bases, 6 bases remained unmatched. The length of the CDR3 is 17 residues. CDR3 sequence reads: CATSDRLAGGWADTQYF. The CDR3 DNA sequence: TGTGCCACCAGTGACCGACTAGCGGGAGGGTGGGCAGATACGCAGTATTTT.

J is TRBJ1-2 and V is TRBV12-3 or TRBV12-4; no clear D. V dropped 3 bases and J dropped 5 bases, with 7 bases sitting between them. This CDR3 comprises 12 residues. This chain's CDR3 is CASSFGEYGYTF. The CDR3 nucleotides read TGTGCCAGCAGTTTCGGGGAGTATGGCTACACCTTC.

The chain joins TRBV28 to TRBJ2-7; 12 bases map to TRBD2. CDR3 length: 14 residues. Trimming took 6 bases from V and 4 from J; bases not matched to a gene: 4. Germline assignment: CDR1 MDHEN and CDR2 SYDVKM. The CDR3 coding sequence is TGTGCCAGCAGGCTAGCGGGAGGGGATTACGAGCAGTACTTC. Protein: CASRLAGGDYEQYF.

This rearrangement joins TRBV13 to TRBJ1-1, with D unclear. Trimming took off 4 bases at V and 11 bases at J, with 14 bases between the two ends. Germline V gene data show CDR1 as PRHDT and CDR2 as FYEKMQ (reference sequence). The CDR3 length is 12 residues. Here the CDR3 DNA reads TGTGCCAGCAGCTCCGCCCCCGCCGGGGCTTTCTTT. It is translated as CASSSAPAGAFF. Using reference TRBV13 and TRBJ1-1 for the parts outside the CDR3, the full variable domain is AAGVIQSPRHLIKEKRETATLKCYPIPRHDTVYWYQQGPGQDPQFLISFYEKMQSDKGSIPDRFSAQQFSDYHSELNMSSLELGDSALYFCASSSAPAGAFFGQGTRLTVV.

A few counts support this clone. This chain links TRBV19 with TRBJ1-6; TRBD1 matches 7 bases. The CDR3 is 14 residues long. CDR1 is LNHDA and CDR2 is SQIVND in the germline V gene (reference sequence). Trimming cost V 3 bases and J 7 bases; bases outside gene matches: 3. This chain's CDR3 is CASSIRDRNSPLHF. The CDR3 nucleotides read TGTGCCAGTAGTATCCGGGACAGAAATTCACCCCTCCACTTT. Filled out from reference TRBV19 and TRBJ1-6, the complete variable domain reads DGGITQSPKYLFRKEGQNVTLSCEQNLNHDAMYWYRQDPGQGLRLIYYSQIVNDFQKGDIAEGYSVSREKKESFPLTVTSAQKNPTAFYLCASSIRDRNSPLHFGNGTRLTVT.

This chain joins TRBV3-1 (or the pseudogene TRBV3-2) and TRBJ1-2; a weak D match, TRBD1 (6 bases). The CDR3 loop spans 16 amino acids. Germline V gives CDR1 LGHDT, CDR2 YNNKEL (reference sequence). V was pared by 4 bases and J by 4 bases, with 19 bases between. CDR3 DNA sequence: TGTGCCAGCAGCCCCTACCCTCAGCGGACAGCCTATGGCTACACCTTC. Residues: CASSPYPQRTAYGYTF.

The genes are TRBV7-2 and TRBJ1-1; no firm D call. Germline CDR1 is SGHTA and CDR2 is FQGNSA. V dropped 4 bases and J dropped 2 bases, with 17 bases sitting between them. The CDR3 has 16 residues. This chain's CDR3 is CASSSTPGRTNTEAFF. In nucleotides, the CDR3 is TGTGCCAGCAGCTCAACCCCCGGACGGACTAACACTGAAGCTTTCTTT.

The chain uses TRBV2 and TRBJ2-5; TRBD2 agrees at 9 bases. The CDR3 sequence is 16 residues long. Trimming cost V 3 bases and J 5 bases; bases outside gene matches: 10. Per germline, CDR1 SNHLY and CDR2 FYNNEI. The CDR3 sequence is CASSDFVGTSRETQYF. CDR3 nucleotide sequence: TGTGCCAGCAGTGATTTCGTTGGGACTAGCCGGGAGACCCAGTACTTC.

Comments on this clone: At the DNA level, this CDR3 is encoded by other sequences in the same sample as well. The rearrangement joins TRBV30 to TRBJ2-2, with 12 bases aligning to TRBD2. The V and J ends lost 5 bases and 8 bases, in that order; junction bases with no gene match: 3. This CDR3 comprises 13 residues. Germline lookup yields CDR1 GTSNPN and CDR2 SVGIG (reference sequence). DNA of the CDR3: TGTGCCTGGCGGACTAGCGGGATAGGGGAGCTGTTTTTT. Translated, it gives CAWRTSGIGELFF.

This sequence joins TRBV9 and TRBJ2-7, with D possibly being TRBD1 (5 bases). CDR3 length equals 15 residues. From germline, CDR1 is SGDLS and CDR2 YYNGEE. V lost 4 bases, J lost 4 bases, and 18 bases lay in between. The CDR3 sequence is CASSLRPDSLYEQYF. In nucleotides, the CDR3 is TGTGCCAGCAGCCTCCGTCCCGACAGCTTATACGAGCAGTACTTC. Based on the CDR3 plus reference TRBV9 and TRBJ2-7, the full variable domain is DSGVTQTPKHLITATGQRVTLRCSPRSGDLSVYWYQQSLDQGLQFLIQYYNGEERAKGNILERFSAQQFPDLHSELNLSSLELGDSALYFCASSLRPDSLYEQYFGPGTRLTVT.

The V gene is TRBV7-2, the J gene TRBJ1-4; 8 nucleotides line up with TRBD1. Germline-derived CDR1 and CDR2 are SGHTA and FQGNSA. The CDR3 is 14 residues long. Losses at the gene ends were 4 bases for V and 13 bases for J; bases not matched to a gene: 11. Here the CDR3 DNA reads TGTGCCAGCAGCTGGCAGGCAGGGGGCGAGAGACTGTTTTTT. It translates to CASSWQAGGERLFF. The entire variable domain, with the rest obtained from reference TRBV7-2 and TRBJ1-4, is as follows: GAGVSQSPSNKVTEKGKDVELRCDPISGHTALYWYRQSLGQGLEFLIYFQGNSAPDKSGLPSDRFSAERTGGSVSTLTIQRTQQEDSAVYLCASSWQAGGERLFFGSGTQLSVL.

V usage is TRBV12-3 or TRBV12-4 and J usage is TRBJ1-1; D might be TRBD1 (6 bases). The germline V and J ends were trimmed by 2 bases and 4 bases, with 8 bases remaining between them. The CDR3 covers 13 residues. This CDR3 reads CASSLKGGTEAFF. In DNA form, the CDR3 reads TGTGCCAGCAGTTTAAAAGGGGGCACTGAAGCTTTCTTT.